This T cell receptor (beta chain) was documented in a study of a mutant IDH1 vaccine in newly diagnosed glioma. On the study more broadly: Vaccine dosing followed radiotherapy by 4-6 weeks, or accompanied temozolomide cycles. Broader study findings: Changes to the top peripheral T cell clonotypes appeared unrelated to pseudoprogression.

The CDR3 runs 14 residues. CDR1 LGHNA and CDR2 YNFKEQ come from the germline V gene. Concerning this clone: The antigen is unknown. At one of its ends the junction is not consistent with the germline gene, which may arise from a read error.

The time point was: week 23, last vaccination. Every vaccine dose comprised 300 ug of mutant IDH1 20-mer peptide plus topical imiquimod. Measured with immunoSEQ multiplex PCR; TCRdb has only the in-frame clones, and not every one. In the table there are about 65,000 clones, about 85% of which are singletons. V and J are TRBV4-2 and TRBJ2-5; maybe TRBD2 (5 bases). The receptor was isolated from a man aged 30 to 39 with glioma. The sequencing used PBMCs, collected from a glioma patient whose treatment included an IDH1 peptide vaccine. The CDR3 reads CASSQDWKRPISDF. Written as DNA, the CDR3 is TGTGCCAGCAGCCAAGATTGGAAGCGGCCCATAAGTGACTTC.